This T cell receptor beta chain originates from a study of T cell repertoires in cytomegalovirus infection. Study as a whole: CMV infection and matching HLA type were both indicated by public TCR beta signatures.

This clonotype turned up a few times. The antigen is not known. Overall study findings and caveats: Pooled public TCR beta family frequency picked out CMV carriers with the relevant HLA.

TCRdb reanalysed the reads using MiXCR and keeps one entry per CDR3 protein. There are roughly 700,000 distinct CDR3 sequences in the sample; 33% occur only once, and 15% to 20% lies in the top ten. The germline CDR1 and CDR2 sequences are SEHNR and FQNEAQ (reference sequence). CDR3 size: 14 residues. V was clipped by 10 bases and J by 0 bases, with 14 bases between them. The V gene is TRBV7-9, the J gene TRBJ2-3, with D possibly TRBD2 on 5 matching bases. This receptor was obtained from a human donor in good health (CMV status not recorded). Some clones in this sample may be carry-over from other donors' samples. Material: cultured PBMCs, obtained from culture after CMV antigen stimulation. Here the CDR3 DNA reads TGTGCCATCCAGCGGAAGGCTAGCACAGATACGCAGTATTTT. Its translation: CAIQRKASTDTQYF.